The clone carrying this TCR beta chain has only a few counts. The CDR3 length is 14 residues. V trimming: 1 base; J trimming: 8 bases; junction bases outside the gene matches: 4. The germline V gene has CDR1 LNHNV and CDR2 YYDKDF (reference sequence). This sample stems from a study of blood T cells in healthy people across ages. Next came a second PCR, run for roughly 7 to 12 cycles, which used a sample-barcoded 5' primer along with a J-beta primer mix. TCRdb redid the calling of the 5' RACE reads with MiXCR, one entry per CDR3 protein. The sample holds around 1,000,000 distinct CDR3 sequences, less than 25% seen once. The sample was also reused in another study, on T cells of mothers and their children.

The sample taken for sequencing was blood. The TCR comes from a girl aged 2-10 years in good health. The chain has TRBV15 and TRBJ1-4, with 7 nucleotides matching TRBD1. The CDR3 spells CATSRGQGGEKLFF. CDR3 sequence (DNA): TGTGCCACCAGCAGAGGACAGGGAGGAGAAAAACTGTTTTTT.